Below are 23 T cell receptor beta chains sequenced from a single sample in a study of blood T cell repertoires in COVID-19. Assay used: immunoSEQ multiplex PCR; TCRdb lists only in-frame clones, some missing. Here the sample spans 200,000 to 300,000 clones, about 87% being singletons. What was sequenced was peripheral blood. The receptors shown here come from a woman in her sixties or seventies with COVID-19, enrolled during active disease.

This rearrangement joins TRBV11-3 to TRBJ2-5; D may be TRBD2 (7 bases). Trimming removed 3 bases at V and 2 bases at J, with 16 bases between. Per germline, CDR1 SGHNT and CDR2 YENEEA. The CDR3 has 16 amino acids. CDR3 coding DNA: TGTGCCAGCAGCTTGGGAGGGGGGGTAGGACAAGAGACCCAGTACTTC. Its translation: CASSLGGGVGQETQYF.

This sequence joins TRBV15 and TRBJ1-2, with TRBD1 matching 8 bases. The CDR3 is 17 amino acids. Trimming at V came to 3 bases and at J to 8 bases, leaving 17 bases not matched to a gene. Germline loops: CDR1 LNHNV, CDR2 YYDKDF (reference sequence). The CDR3 loop reads CATSSPFGTGIPLGYTF. CDR3 in DNA: TGTGCCACCAGCAGCCCATTCGGGACAGGTATTCCCTTAGGCTACACCTTC.

The chain has TRBV5-6 and TRBJ1-4; no reliable D call. V lost 0 bases, J lost 7 bases, and 13 bases lay in between. Germline V gene data show CDR1 as SGHDT and CDR2 as YYEEEE. The CDR3 totals 15 residues. CDR3 DNA: TGTGCCAGCAGCTTGGTTTGGGCGCCTGGTGAAAAACTGTTTTTT. Its protein is CASSLVWAPGEKLFF.

This chain uses TRBV11-3 with TRBJ2-7; D unresolved. This CDR3 is built from 13 residues. Between the trimmed V and J ends, which lost 2 bases and 7 bases, there was a span of 12 bases. CDR1 is SGHNT, CDR2 YENEEA, per germline. The CDR3: CASSLFIRREQYF. CDR3 nucleotides: TGTGCCAGCAGCTTATTTATCCGGCGGGAGCAGTACTTC.

This chain joins TRBV24-1 and TRBJ2-3; D may be TRBD2 (6 bases). Trimming took 1 base from V and 1 from J, leaving 14 bases between them. The CDR3 covers 17 residues. From germline, CDR1 is KGHDR and CDR2 SFDVKD. The CDR3 here is CATSDFGSGRRTDTQYF. The CDR3 DNA reads TGTGCCACCAGTGATTTCGGGAGTGGCAGACGCACAGATACGCAGTATTTT.

This rearrangement joins TRBV6-2 or TRBV6-3 to TRBJ2-4; TRBD1 is a possible D gene (5 bases). The CDR3 loop spans 16 amino acids. The ends were cut back, 0 bases at V and 0 bases at J, with 9 bases in the middle. The germline CDR1 and CDR2 sequences are MNHEY and SVGEGT. DNA of the CDR3: TGTGCCAGCAGTTACTCAACAGGCCTAGCCAAAAACATTCAGTACTTC. It encodes CASSYSTGLAKNIQYF.

The chain employs TRBV5-1 and TRBJ1-3; D is unclear. CDR1 is SGHRS and CDR2 is YFSETQ in the germline V gene. Trimming stripped 2 bases from V and 2 bases from J, with 8 bases between. The CDR3 loop spans 14 amino acids. CDR3 bases: TGCGCCAGCAGCTTTGACTTAACTGGAAACACCATATATTTT. Translating it yields CASSFDLTGNTIYF.

This chain uses TRBV11-2 with TRBJ2-7; a possible D gene is TRBD1 (5 bases). This CDR3 is built from 14 residues. The germline V and J ends were trimmed by 3 bases and 2 bases, with 11 bases remaining between them. Germline V gene sequence: CDR1 SGHAT, CDR2 FQNNGV. This CDR3 reads CASSFPGSPYEQYF. In nucleotides, the CDR3 is TGTGCCAGCAGCTTCCCAGGGTCCCCCTACGAGCAGTACTTC.

The J gene is TRBJ2-5, the V gene TRBV2, with a weak D call TRBD2 (6 bases). The CDR3 is 18 amino acids. Germline CDR1 and CDR2: SNHLY and FYNNEI. V lost 6 bases, J lost 2 bases, and 25 bases lay in between. CDR3 protein: CASRRGWGCEGPQETQYF. Written as DNA, the CDR3 is TGTGCCAGCAGGCGGGGTTGGGGGTGCGAGGGCCCTCAAGAGACCCAGTACTTC.

The chain combines TRBV18 with TRBJ1-4; 7 bases align to TRBD1. The CDR3 runs to 15 residues. Germline assignment: CDR1 KGHSH and CDR2 LQKENI. V shed 6 bases, J shed 3 bases, and the junction held 7 bases outside the gene matches. The CDR3 here is CASSPQGVANEKLFF. The CDR3 DNA reads as TGTGCCAGCTCCCCTCAGGGGGTGGCTAATGAAAAACTGTTTTTT.

This chain uses TRBV25-1 with TRBJ2-1; 8 nucleotides match TRBD2. The CDR3 loop spans 15 amino acids. The V gene's germline CDR1 is MGHDK and CDR2 SYGVNS. The J segment lost 9 bases and the V segment lost 6 bases, leaving 13 bases of the junction unmatched. CDR3 in DNA: TGTGCCAGCAGGAGGGCTAGCGGGCAATCAGGTGAGCAGTTCTTC. Protein: CASRRASGQSGEQFF.

The chain has TRBV18 and TRBJ2-1, with 11 bases lining up with TRBD1. Germline-derived CDR1 and CDR2 are KGHSH and LQKENI. The trim removed 3 bases at V and 4 bases at J, leaving 8 bases unmatched. This CDR3 has 17 residues. The CDR3 sequence is CASSPISGQGAYNEQFF. The CDR3, as DNA: TGTGCCAGCTCACCCATATCTGGACAGGGGGCGTACAATGAGCAGTTCTTC.

This chain joins TRBV7-2 and TRBJ1-2, with D possibly being TRBD1 (5 bases). Germline CDR1 is SGHTA and CDR2 is FQGNSA. This CDR3 has 16 amino acids. V shed 0 bases and J shed 7 bases, with 18 bases lying between them. The CDR3 reads CASSLATAGLGGGYTF. As DNA, the CDR3 is TGTGCCAGCAGCTTAGCGACTGCAGGGTTGGGGGGTGGCTACACCTTC.

This chain connects TRBV29-1 to TRBJ2-5, with a weak D call TRBD2 (5 bases). The CDR3 is 13 residues long. Germline assignment: CDR1 SQVTM and CDR2 ANQGSEA. Trimming took 6 bases from V and 3 from J, leaving 14 bases between them. The CDR3 protein is CSVKRTAKETQYF. Here the CDR3 DNA reads TGCAGCGTGAAAAGGACTGCGAAAGAGACCCAGTACTTC.

V is TRBV9 and J is TRBJ1-1; D is undetermined. This CDR3 spans 15 amino acids. Between the trimmed V and J ends, which lost 0 bases and 5 bases, there was a span of 14 bases. The germline CDR1 and CDR2 sequences are SGDLS and YYNGEE. The DNA of the CDR3 is TGTGCCAGCAGCGTAGAACCCCGGGAGGGAACTGAAGCTTTCTTT. Amino acids: CASSVEPREGTEAFF.

This sequence joins TRBV7-9 and TRBJ2-5; TRBD2 matches at 7 bases. J lost 3 bases, V lost 0 bases, and 4 bases had no gene match. Germline V lookup: CDR1 SEHNR, CDR2 FQNEAQ (reference sequence). The CDR3 extends over 15 amino acids. CDR3 in DNA: TGTGCCAGCAGCTTAGCTCGGCTAGCGGAAGAGACCCAGTACTTC. Amino acids: CASSLARLAEETQYF.

The chain's CDR3 is CASSGQPYEQYF. DNA of the CDR3: TGTGCCAGCAGCGGACAGCCCTACGAGCAGTACTTC. V is TRBV7-8 and J is TRBJ2-7; D possibly corresponds to TRBD1 (6 bases). The CDR3 runs 12 residues. Germline V CDR1 and CDR2: SGHVS, FQNEAQ. V lost 5 bases and J lost 2, with 7 bases in between.

This clone was seen once. This sequence joins TRBV28 and TRBJ2-3, with TRBD2 matching 7 bases. Trimming took 6 bases from V and 3 from J; bases not matched to a gene: 15. The CDR3 is 17 amino acids. The germline V gene encodes CDR1 MDHEN and CDR2 SYDVKM. DNA of the CDR3: TGTGCCAGCAGCCCCTATCGGACTAGTAGTAGGACAGATACGCAGTATTTT. Its protein product is CASSPYRTSSRTDTQYF.

CDR3 nucleotides: TGCGCCAGCAGCCACCCAGGGCGGGAGTCCGCCGGGGAGCTGTTTTTT. Protein product: CASSHPGRESAGELFF. The rearrangement joins TRBV5-1 to TRBJ2-2; 7 bases line up with TRBD2. This CDR3 has 16 amino acids. CDR1 SGHRS and CDR2 YFSETQ come from the germline V gene. Germline trimming cut 4 bases from V and 6 bases from J; bases unmatched to any gene: 12.

V gene TRBV28 combines with J gene TRBJ1-6; TRBD1 agrees at 11 bases. There are 17 residues in the CDR3. Losses at the gene ends were 7 bases for V and 9 bases for J; bases not matched to a gene: 14. Looked up from germline, CDR1 is MDHEN and CDR2 is SYDVKM. CDR3 bases: TGTGCCAGCACTAAACCCGGGACAGGGGGTCCAATTTCACCCCTCCACTTT. This gives the protein CASTKPGTGGPISPLHF. The variable domain in full, with the rest retrieved from reference TRBV28 and TRBJ1-6, is DVKVTQSSRYLVKRTGEKVFLECVQDMDHENMFWYRQDPGLGLRLIYFSYDVKMKEKGDIPEGYSVSREKKERFSLILESASTNQTSMYLCASTKPGTGGPISPLHFGNGTRLTVT.

The gene calls are TRBV5-1 and TRBJ1-5; D is perhaps TRBD1 (6 bases). Looked up from germline, CDR1 is SGHRS and CDR2 is YFSETQ. The V end lost 0 bases, the J end lost 9 bases, and 13 bases lay between the germline ends. CDR3 length: 14 amino acids. In DNA form, the CDR3 reads TGCGCCAGCAGCTTGGTGTCAGGGGACGGGCCCCAGCATTTT. Translating it yields CASSLVSGDGPQHF. Looking up the rest from reference TRBV5-1 and TRBJ1-5 gives the full variable domain: KAGVTQTPRYLIKTRGQQVTLSCSPISGHRSVSWYQQTPGQGLQFLFEYFSETQRNKGNFPGRFSGRQFSNSRSEMNVSTLELGDSALYLCASSLVSGDGPQHFGDGTRLSIL.

The chain has TRBV29-1 and TRBJ2-1, with 12 bases identical to TRBD2. The J segment lost 13 bases and the V segment lost 4 bases, leaving 2 bases of the junction unmatched. Germline loops: CDR1 SQVTM, CDR2 ANQGSEA. The CDR3 is made up of 11 amino acids. As DNA, the CDR3 is TGCAGCGTTGCTAGCGGGAGGGCTCAGTTCTTC. Its protein is CSVASGRAQFF.

The V call is TRBV7-8, the J call TRBJ1-1; possibly TRBD1 for D (5 bases). Per the germline V gene, CDR1 is SGHVS and CDR2 is FQNEAQ. V shed 2 bases and J shed 5 bases, with 12 bases lying between them. The CDR3 extends over 14 amino acids. This chain's CDR3 is CASSLYSGETEAFF. In nucleotides, the CDR3 is TGTGCCAGCAGCTTATACTCGGGGGAGACTGAAGCTTTCTTT. The full variable domain, completed using reference TRBV7-8 and TRBJ1-1, is GAGVSQSPRYKVAKRGQDVALRCDPISGHVSLFWYQQALGQGPEFLTYFQNEAQLDKSGLPSDRFFAERPEGSVSTLKIQRTQQEDSAVYLCASSLYSGETEAFFGQGTRLTVV.